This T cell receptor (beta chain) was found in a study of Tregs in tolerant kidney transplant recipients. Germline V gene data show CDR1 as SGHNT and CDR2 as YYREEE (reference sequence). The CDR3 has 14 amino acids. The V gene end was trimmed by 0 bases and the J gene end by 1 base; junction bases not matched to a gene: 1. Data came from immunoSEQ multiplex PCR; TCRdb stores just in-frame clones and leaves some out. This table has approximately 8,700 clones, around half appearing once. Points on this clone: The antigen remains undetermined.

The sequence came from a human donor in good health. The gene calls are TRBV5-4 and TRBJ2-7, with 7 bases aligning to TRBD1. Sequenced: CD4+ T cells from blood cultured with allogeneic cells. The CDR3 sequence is CASSLGDRSYEQYF. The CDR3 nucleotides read TGTGCCAGCAGCTTGGGGGACAGATCCTACGAGCAGTACTTC.